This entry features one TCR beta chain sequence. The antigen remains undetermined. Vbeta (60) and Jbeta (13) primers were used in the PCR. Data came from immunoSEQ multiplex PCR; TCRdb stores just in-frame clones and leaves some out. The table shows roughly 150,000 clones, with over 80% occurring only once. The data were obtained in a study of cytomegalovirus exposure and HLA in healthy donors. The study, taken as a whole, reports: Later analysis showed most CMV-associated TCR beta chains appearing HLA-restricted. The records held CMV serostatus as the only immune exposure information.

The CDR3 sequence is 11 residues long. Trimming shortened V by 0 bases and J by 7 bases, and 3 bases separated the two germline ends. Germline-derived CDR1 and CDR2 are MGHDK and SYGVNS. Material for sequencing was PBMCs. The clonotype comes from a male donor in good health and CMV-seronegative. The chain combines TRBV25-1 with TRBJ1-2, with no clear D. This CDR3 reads CASSEYGGYTF. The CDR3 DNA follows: TGTGCCAGCAGTGAATACGGTGGCTACACCTTC.